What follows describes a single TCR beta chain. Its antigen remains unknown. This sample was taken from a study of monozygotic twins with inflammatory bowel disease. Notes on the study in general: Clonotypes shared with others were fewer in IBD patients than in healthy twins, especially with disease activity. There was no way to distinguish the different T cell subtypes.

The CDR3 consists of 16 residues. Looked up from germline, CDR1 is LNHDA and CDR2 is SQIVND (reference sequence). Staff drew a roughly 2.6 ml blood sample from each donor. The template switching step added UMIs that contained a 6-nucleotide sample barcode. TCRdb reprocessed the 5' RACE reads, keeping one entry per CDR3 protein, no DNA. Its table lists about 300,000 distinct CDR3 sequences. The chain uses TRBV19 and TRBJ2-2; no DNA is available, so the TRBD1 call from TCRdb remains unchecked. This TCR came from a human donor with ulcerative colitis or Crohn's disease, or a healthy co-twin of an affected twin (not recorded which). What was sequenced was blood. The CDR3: CASRLGTVTYTGELFF.